Included here is one T cell receptor (beta chain) sequence, with context. The source of the sample is a study of blood T cell repertoires in COVID-19. Whole-study context: COVID-19 samples from acute and convalescent phases originated in the United States, Italy and Spain.

Repertoires were generated with immunoSEQ multiplex PCR, while TCRdb's copy carries only in-frame clones and drops some. The sample has some 170,000 clones; about 90% are singletons. The ends lost 6 bases at V and 0 bases at J; junction bases unmatched: 2. This CDR3 comprises 14 residues. Per the germline V gene, CDR1 is MNHNS and CDR2 is SASEGT. This TCR came from a human donor with acute COVID-19. The donor label of this sample is uncertain. The specimen was PBMCs or T cells enriched from blood (not recorded which). The chain joins TRBV6-1 to TRBJ2-5, with 9 bases matching TRBD2. The CDR3 DNA reads as TGTGCCAGCAGCCGCGGGGGGGACCAAGAGACCCAGTACTTC. As protein: CASSRGGDQETQYF.